The 3 T cell receptor beta chains below were found in one sample sequenced in a study of T cells in Graves' hyperthyroidism and ophthalmopathy. RNA transcripts yielded amplified TCR beta CDR3 regions. The HTBI primer set was used in a first-round RT-PCR of the TCR CDR3. TCRdb re-analysed the multiplex PCR reads in MiXCR, keeping a single row per CDR3 protein. This table holds some 720,000 distinct CDR3 sequences, approximately 16% found once. Sequencing input: blood. The source is a man younger than 35 with Graves' hyperthyroidism.

The chain links TRBV7-9 to TRBJ2-6; D tentatively reads TRBD1 or TRBD2 (5 bases each). Per the germline V gene, CDR1 is SEHNR and CDR2 is FQNEAQ (reference sequence). V gave up 4 bases and J gave up 6 bases, with 10 bases separating them. This CDR3 comprises 14 residues. The CDR3 DNA follows: TGTGCCAGCAGCTGGGACCCAGAGGCCAACGTCCTGACTTTC. Its protein is CASSWDPEANVLTF.

This chain connects TRBV28 to TRBJ2-7; D not resolved. The germline V gene encodes CDR1 MDHEN and CDR2 SYDVKM. The length of the CDR3 is 11 residues. The ends were cut back, 4 bases at V and 6 bases at J, with 7 bases in the middle. The CDR3 DNA follows: TGTGCCAGCAGTTCCCCCCTCGAGCAGTACTTC. Its translation is CASSSPLEQYF.

This clonotype was seen a handful of times. The rearrangement joins TRBV27 to TRBJ2-7; no definite D call. Germline CDR1 reads MNHEY; CDR2 reads SMNVEV (reference sequence). This CDR3 region has 15 residues. With 5 bases removed from V and 2 bases from J, the gap between germline ends came to 16 bases. CDR3 region: CASSPPPRGTYEQYF. The CDR3 DNA is TGTGCCAGCAGTCCACCACCCCGCGGCACCTACGAGCAGTACTTC.